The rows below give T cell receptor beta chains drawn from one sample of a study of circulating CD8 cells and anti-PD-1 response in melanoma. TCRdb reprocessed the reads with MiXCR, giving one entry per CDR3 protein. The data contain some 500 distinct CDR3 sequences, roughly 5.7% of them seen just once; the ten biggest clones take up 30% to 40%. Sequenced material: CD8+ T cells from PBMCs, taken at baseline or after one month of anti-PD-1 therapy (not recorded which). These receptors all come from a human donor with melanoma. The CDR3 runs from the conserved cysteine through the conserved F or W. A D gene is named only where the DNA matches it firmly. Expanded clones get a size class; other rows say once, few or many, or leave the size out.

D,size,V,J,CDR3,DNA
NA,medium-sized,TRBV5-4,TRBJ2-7,CASSLAGRGPPYEQYF,TGTGCCAGCAGCTTGGCCGGGCGGGGACCCCCCTACGAGCAGTACTTC
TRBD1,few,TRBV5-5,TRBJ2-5,CASSWDRDTEETQYF,TGTGCCAGCAGCTGGGACAGGGACACCGAAGAGACCCAGTACTTC
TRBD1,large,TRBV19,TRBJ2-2,CASSISGTGFTGELFF,TGTGCCAGTAGTATCTCCGGGACAGGGTTTACCGGGGAGCTGTTTTTT
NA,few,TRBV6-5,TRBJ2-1,CASSGERNEQFF,TGTGCCAGCAGCGGGGAACGCAATGAGCAGTTCTTC
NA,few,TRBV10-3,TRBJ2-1,CAISWVNLRNEQFF,TGTGCCATCAGTTGGGTTAACCTTAGGAATGAGCAGTTCTTC
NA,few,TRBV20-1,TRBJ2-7,CSARRTAFSYEQYF,TGCAGTGCTAGAAGGACAGCCTTCTCCTACGAGCAGTACTTC
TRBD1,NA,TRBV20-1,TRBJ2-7,CSADSSDRPTYEQYF,TGCAGTGCTGACTCGTCGGACAGGCCTACCTACGAGCAGTACTTC
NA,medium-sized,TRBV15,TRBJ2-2,CATSYGLDLSGELFF,TGTGCCACCAGTTACGGACTGGATTTGAGCGGGGAGCTGTTTTTT
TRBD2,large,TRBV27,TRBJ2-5,CASRRRGGVETQYF,TGTGCCAGCAGAAGGCGGGGGGGAGTTGAGACCCAGTACTTC
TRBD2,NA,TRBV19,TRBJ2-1,CASSITSGEYNEQFF,TGTGCCAGTAGTATCACTAGCGGGGAGTACAATGAGCAGTTCTTC
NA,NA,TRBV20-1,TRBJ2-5,CSARGSGQKTYQETQYF,TGCAGTGCTAGAGGTAGCGGACAAAAAACGTACCAAGAGACCCAGTACTTC
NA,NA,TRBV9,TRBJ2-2,CASSYPAAGRNTGELFF,TGTGCCAGCAGTTATCCCGCGGCGGGGAGAAACACCGGGGAGCTGTTTTTT
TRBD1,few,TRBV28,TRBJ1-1,CASRDLGQGAAEAFF,TGTGCCAGCAGAGACCTAGGGCAGGGGGCCGCTGAAGCTTTCTTT
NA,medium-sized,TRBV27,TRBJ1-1,CASSHLGGPNTEAFF,TGTGCCAGCAGCCATCTTGGGGGCCCGAACACTGAAGCTTTCTTT